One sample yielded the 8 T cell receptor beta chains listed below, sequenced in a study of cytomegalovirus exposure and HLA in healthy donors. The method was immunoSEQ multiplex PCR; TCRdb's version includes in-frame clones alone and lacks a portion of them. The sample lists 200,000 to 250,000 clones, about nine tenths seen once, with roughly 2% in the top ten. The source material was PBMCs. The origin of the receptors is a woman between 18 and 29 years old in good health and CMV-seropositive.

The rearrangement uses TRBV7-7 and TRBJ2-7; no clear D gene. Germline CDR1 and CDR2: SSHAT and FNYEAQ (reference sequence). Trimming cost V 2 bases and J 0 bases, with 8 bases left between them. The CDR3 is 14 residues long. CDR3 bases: TGTGCCAGCAGCTTAACATTAAGCTCCTACGAGCAGTACTTC. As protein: CASSLTLSSYEQYF.

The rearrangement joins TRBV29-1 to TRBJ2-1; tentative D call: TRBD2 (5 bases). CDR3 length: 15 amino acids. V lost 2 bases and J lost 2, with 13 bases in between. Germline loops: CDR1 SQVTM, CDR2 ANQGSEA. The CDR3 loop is CSVEISEVTYNEQFF. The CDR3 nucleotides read TGCAGCGTTGAAATTTCGGAGGTAACCTACAATGAGCAGTTCTTC.

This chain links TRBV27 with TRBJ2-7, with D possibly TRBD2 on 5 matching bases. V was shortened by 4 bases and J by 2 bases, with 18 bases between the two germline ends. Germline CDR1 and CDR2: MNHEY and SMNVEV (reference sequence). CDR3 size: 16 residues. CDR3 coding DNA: TGTGCCAGCAGTTCCTCCCTTACTAGTAACCCCTACGAGCAGTACTTC. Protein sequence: CASSSSLTSNPYEQYF.

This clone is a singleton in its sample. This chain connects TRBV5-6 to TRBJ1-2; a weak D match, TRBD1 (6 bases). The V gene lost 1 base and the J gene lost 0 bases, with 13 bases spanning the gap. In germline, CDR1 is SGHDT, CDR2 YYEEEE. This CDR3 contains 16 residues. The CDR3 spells CASSLYWDTPNYGYTF. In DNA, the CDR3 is TGTGCCAGCAGCTTGTACTGGGACACCCCTAACTATGGCTACACCTTC.

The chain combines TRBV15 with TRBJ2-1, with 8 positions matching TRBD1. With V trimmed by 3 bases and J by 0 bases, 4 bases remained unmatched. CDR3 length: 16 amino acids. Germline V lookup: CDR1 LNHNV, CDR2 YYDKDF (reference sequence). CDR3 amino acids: CATSRDRETSYNEQFF. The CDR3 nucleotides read TGTGCCACCAGCAGGGACAGGGAAACCTCCTACAATGAGCAGTTCTTC.

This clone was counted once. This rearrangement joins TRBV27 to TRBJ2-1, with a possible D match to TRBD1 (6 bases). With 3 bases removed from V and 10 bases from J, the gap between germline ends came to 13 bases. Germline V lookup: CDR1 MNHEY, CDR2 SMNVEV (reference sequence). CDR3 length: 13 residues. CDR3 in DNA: TGTGCCAGCAGTTTCCCTTCAGGGGAGGAGCAGTTCTTC. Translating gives CASSFPSGEEQFF.

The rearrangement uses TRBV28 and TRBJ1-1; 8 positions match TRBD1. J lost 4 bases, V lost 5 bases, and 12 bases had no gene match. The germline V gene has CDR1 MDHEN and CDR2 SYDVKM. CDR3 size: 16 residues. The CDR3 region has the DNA TGTGCCAGCAGTCCCCGCCTCAGGACAGGGAGCACTGAAGCTTTCTTT. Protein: CASSPRLRTGSTEAFF.

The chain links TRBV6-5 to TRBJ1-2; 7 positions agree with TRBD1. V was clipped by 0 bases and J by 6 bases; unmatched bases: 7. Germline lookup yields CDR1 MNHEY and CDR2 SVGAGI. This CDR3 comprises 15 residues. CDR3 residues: CASSYSLGGGDGYTF. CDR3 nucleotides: TGTGCCAGCAGTTACTCTTTAGGGGGCGGTGATGGCTACACCTTC.